Included here is one T cell receptor (beta chain) sequence, with context. Its antigen is not identified. Germline V lookup: CDR1 SNHLY, CDR2 FYNNEI. This CDR3 has 13 residues. Between the trimmed V and J ends, which lost 5 bases and 2 bases, there was a span of 9 bases. The primer mix had 60 Vbeta and 13 Jbeta primers. TCRdb's copy holds only in-frame clones and misses some; the assay was immunoSEQ multiplex PCR. This repertoire includes some 110,000 clones. This entry comes from a study of cytomegalovirus exposure and HLA in healthy donors. Study results and caveats: TCR beta sequences reportedly predicted most subjects' HLA-A and HLA-B alleles accurately. The authors later linked a missense DCLRE1C variant to TCR beta V- and J-gene trimming.

J is TRBJ1-1 and V is TRBV2; D is possibly TRBD1 (5 bases). This clonotype originated in a young man in good health and CMV-seronegative. The sample consisted of PBMCs. The CDR3 here is CASSLGLNTEAFF. The CDR3 coding sequence is TGTGCCAGCAGTCTGGGACTAAACACTGAAGCTTTCTTT.